The 27 T cell receptor beta chains in this list originate from one sample, sequenced in a study of chemoradiotherapy in HPV16-positive cancers. Sequenced by immunoSEQ multiplex PCR; TCRdb stores in-frame clones only, minus some. The sample yields over 600 clones, approximately 85% seen once. The specimen was tumor tissue, collected from a patient who underwent chemoradiotherapy. These receptor sequences come from a human donor with HPV-associated anogenital cancer.

The rearrangement uses TRBV5-1 and TRBJ1-1, with a weak D call TRBD1 (5 bases). Trimming took off 0 bases at V and 0 bases at J, with 9 bases between the two ends. CDR3 length: 15 residues. The V gene's germline CDR1 is SGHRS and CDR2 YFSETQ. The CDR3: CASSLALGVNTEAFF. The CDR3 coding sequence is TGCGCCAGCAGCTTGGCTTTGGGGGTGAACACTGAAGCTTTCTTT.

Notes on this clone: The junction shows a germline mismatch at one end, possibly a read error. Different DNA sequences within this sample yield the same CDR3. V is TRBV4-2 and J is TRBJ2-7; TRBD2 matches at 11 bases. Looked up from germline, CDR1 is LGHNA and CDR2 is YNFKEQ. The CDR3 runs to 14 residues. The CDR3 here is CASSTSGVIYEQYF. For the CDR3, the DNA is TGTGCCAGCTCGACTAGCGGGGTCATCTACGAGCAGTACTTT.

The J gene is TRBJ1-1, the V gene TRBV11-2; D might be TRBD1 (5 bases). V lost 1 base, J lost 1 base, and 13 bases lay in between. Germline CDR1 and CDR2: SGHAT and FQNNGV. CDR3 size: 16 residues. CDR3 amino acids: CASSLGRGAANTEAFF. For the CDR3, the DNA is TGTGCCAGCAGCTTAGGACGTGGGGCGGCGAACACTGAAGCTTTCTTT.

This clone appeared a few times. The chain uses TRBV19 and TRBJ1-2; maybe TRBD1 (6 bases). The V gene lost 8 bases and the J gene lost 1 base, with 8 bases spanning the gap. CDR3 size: 12 residues. Germline V lookup: CDR1 LNHDA, CDR2 SQIVND (reference sequence). CDR3 in amino acids: CASYRVNYGYTF. The CDR3 coding sequence is TGTGCCAGTTACAGGGTTAACTATGGCTACACCTTC.

The chain has TRBV6-5 and TRBJ2-7; weak D call: TRBD2 (6 bases). V was cut by 7 bases and J by 5 bases, with 12 bases left in between. The CDR3 length is 12 residues. Germline V gene data show CDR1 as MNHEY and CDR2 as SVGAGI. The CDR3 region is CASNEGGNEQYF. As DNA, the CDR3 is TGTGCCAGCAACGAAGGAGGGAACGAGCAGTACTTC.

The V and J genes are TRBV7-2 and TRBJ2-1, with 12 bases matching TRBD2. Germline V CDR1 and CDR2: SGHTA, FQGNSA. CDR3 size: 18 residues. J gave up 3 bases and V 7 bases, and 13 bases lay outside the gene matches. The CDR3 DNA follows: TGTGCCAGCACCGAGACTAGCGGGAGCATCAAAATCTACAATGAGCAGTTCTTC. Translation gives CASTETSGSIKIYNEQFF.

The gene calls are TRBV23-1 and TRBJ1-1; D unclear. TRBV23-1 falls under the ORF class, with uncertain function. Trimming removed 6 bases at V and 6 bases at J, with 8 bases between. The CDR3 spans 11 residues. CDR3 DNA sequence: TGCGCCAGCAGCTCAAGAGCTGAAGCTTTCTTT. Protein: CASSSRAEAFF.

This rearrangement joins TRBV7-2 to TRBJ2-7; D possibly corresponds to TRBD1 (5 bases). Trimming took 5 bases from V and 4 from J, leaving 9 bases between them. In germline, CDR1 is SGHTA, CDR2 FQGNSA. The CDR3 has 12 residues. CDR3 amino acids: CASSLTDYEQYF. The CDR3 DNA reads TGTGCCAGCAGCCTGACAGATTACGAGCAGTACTTC.

The gene calls are TRBV7-2 and TRBJ2-1; 7 bases line up with TRBD2. CDR3 size: 12 residues. Germline V gene lookup returns CDR1 SGHTA and CDR2 FQGNSA. The V segment lost 5 bases and the J segment 9 bases; nucleotides outside the gene matches: 4. The CDR3 loop reads CASSRTRSEQFF. CDR3 nucleotides: TGTGCCAGCAGCCGGACTAGAAGTGAGCAGTTCTTC.

The gene calls are TRBV5-5 and TRBJ2-5; D is undetermined. The germline gives CDR1 SGHKS, CDR2 YYEKEE (reference sequence). The CDR3 contains 15 residues. V lost 4 bases to trimming and J lost 5 bases, with 18 bases between them. The CDR3 DNA sequence: TGTGCCAGCAGCCTACTGTCGGCCGGGCCGGAGACCCAGTACTTC. Residues: CASSLLSAGPETQYF.

This sequence joins TRBV18 and TRBJ1-4; D not resolved. Germline assignment: CDR1 KGHSH and CDR2 LQKENI. This CDR3 region has 16 residues. Trimming left V 3 bases short and J 0 bases short, with 11 bases between. This chain's CDR3 is CASSPSGVATNEKLFF. The CDR3 DNA sequence: TGTGCCAGCTCACCGTCTGGGGTTGCAACTAATGAAAAACTGTTTTTT.

V is TRBV5-1 and J is TRBJ2-3; TRBD1 matches 9 bases. The CDR3 is 17 residues long. V lost 2 bases to trimming and J lost 2 bases; unmatched junction nucleotides: 9. From germline, CDR1 is SGHRS and CDR2 YFSETQ. The CDR3 coding sequence is TGCGCCAGCAGCTTCGACGGACAGGGGCCCCCCACAGATACGCAGTATTTT. It specifies CASSFDGQGPPTDTQYF.

The chain combines TRBV7-9 with TRBJ2-2, with D maybe TRBD2 (6 bases). CDR3 length: 16 amino acids. Germline V gives CDR1 SEHNR, CDR2 FQNEAQ (reference sequence). V lost 3 bases and J lost 0, with 11 bases in between. The CDR3 loop reads CASSFGDFANTGELFF. The CDR3 DNA sequence: TGTGCCAGCAGCTTTGGGGACTTTGCGAACACCGGGGAGCTGTTTTTT.

The CDR3 sequence is CASSLAAGGGSGANVLTF. In nucleotides, the CDR3 is TGCGCCAGCAGCTTGGCCGCAGGGGGGGGCTCTGGGGCCAACGTCCTGACTTTC. The chain has TRBV5-1 and TRBJ2-6; possibly TRBD1 or TRBD2 for D (7 bases each). Germline-derived CDR1 and CDR2 are SGHRS and YFSETQ. The V gene lost 0 bases and the J gene lost 0 bases, with 13 bases spanning the gap. The CDR3 sequence is 18 residues long.

This rearrangement joins TRBV18 to TRBJ2-2; tentatively, D is TRBD1 (5 bases). V was shortened by 3 bases and J by 1 base, with 6 bases between the two germline ends. This CDR3 has 14 residues. Looked up from germline, CDR1 is KGHSH and CDR2 is LQKENI. CDR3 coding DNA: TGTGCCAGCTCACCTGGACAGAACACCGGGGAGCTGTTTTTT. It yields the protein CASSPGQNTGELFF.

The rearrangement uses TRBV27 and TRBJ2-7, with 7 bases that match TRBD1. The germline V gene encodes CDR1 MNHEY and CDR2 SMNVEV (reference sequence). J was trimmed by 2 bases and V by 4 bases; bases with no gene match: 5. This CDR3 spans 14 amino acids. The CDR3 coding sequence is TGTGCCAGCAGTTACCGACAGGGTCCCTACGAGCAGTACTTC. Translating it yields CASSYRQGPYEQYF.

The chain employs TRBV28 and TRBJ1-4; D gene ambiguous. In germline, CDR1 is MDHEN, CDR2 SYDVKM. Between the trimmed V and J ends, which lost 5 bases and 8 bases, there was a span of 18 bases. The CDR3 has 15 residues. CDR3: CASSPLTGGIEKLFF. The CDR3 bases are TGTGCCAGCAGTCCCCTCACCGGTGGGATAGAAAAACTGTTTTTT. Drawing the rest from reference TRBV28 and TRBJ1-4, the complete variable domain is DVKVTQSSRYLVKRTGEKVFLECVQDMDHENMFWYRQDPGLGLRLIYFSYDVKMKEKGDIPEGYSVSREKKERFSLILESASTNQTSMYLCASSPLTGGIEKLFFGSGTQLSVL.

Sample share makes this clone large (0.1 to 1%). The V and J genes are TRBV15 and TRBJ1-2; 8 bases map to TRBD1. Trimming at V came to 3 bases and at J to 3 bases, leaving 9 bases not matched to a gene. The CDR3 covers 16 residues. The germline V gene has CDR1 LNHNV and CDR2 YYDKDF (reference sequence). The CDR3 coding sequence is TGTGCCACCAGCAGTGGGGCCGGACAGGGCCACTATGGCTACACCTTC. Residues: CATSSGAGQGHYGYTF.

This clone has a single count. Germline is not matched at one junction end, which may reflect a read error. CDR3: CASSPRWGEGEQFF. The CDR3 nucleotides are TGTGCTAGCAGCCCCAGATGGGGGGAAGGTGAGCAGTTCTTC. The V call is TRBV7-7, the J call TRBJ2-1; maybe TRBD2 (6 bases). CDR1 is SSHAT, CDR2 FNYEAQ, per germline (reference sequence). The CDR3 is made up of 14 amino acids. Full variable domain (remainder filled in from reference TRBV7-7 and TRBJ2-1): GAGVSQSPRYKVTKRGQDVTLRCDPISSHATLYWYQQALGQGPEFLTYFNYEAQPDKSGLPSDRFSAERPEGSISTLTIQRTEQRDSAMYRCASSPRWGEGEQFFGPGTRLTVL.

The chain joins TRBV6-6 to TRBJ2-1, with 9 bases fitting TRBD1. The CDR3 contains 15 residues. CDR1 is MNHNY and CDR2 is SVGAGI in the germline V gene (reference sequence). V shed 7 bases, J shed 6 bases, and the junction held 10 bases outside the gene matches. DNA of the CDR3: TGTGCCAGCATTGCCCCGGGACAGGGTAGCAATGAGCAGTTCTTC. Amino acid sequence: CASIAPGQGSNEQFF.

The gene calls are TRBV8-2 and TRBJ2-6; TRBD1, the table's D call, was not compared with the DNA. TRBV8-2 is listed as a pseudogene. CDR3 length: 16 residues. As DNA, the CDR3 is TGTGGCATGTGGTGCATAACACAAAGTCGGGCCAACGTCCTGACTTTC. Encoded protein: CGMWCITQSRANVLTF.

The chain carries TRBV7-2 and TRBJ1-1; 7 bases are shared with TRBD1. The CDR3 has 17 residues. Germline values: CDR1 SGHTA, CDR2 FQGNSA. The trim removed 3 bases at V and 7 bases at J, leaving 17 bases unmatched. CDR3 sequence: CASSLITRTGRGVEAFF. The CDR3 nucleotides are TGTGCCAGCAGCTTGATCACACGGACAGGTCGGGGAGTTGAAGCTTTCTTT.

The CDR3 nucleotides read TGTGCCAGCAGTATATATCAAGGCGAGCAGTACTTC. Translating gives CASSIYQGEQYF. This sequence joins TRBV7-3 and TRBJ2-7; D remains unclear. CDR1 and CDR2 (germline): SGHTA, FQGTGA. This CDR3 comprises 12 residues. Trimming shortened V by 6 bases and J by 6 bases, and 12 bases separated the two germline ends.

The chain joins TRBV7-2 to TRBJ2-7; 11 positions match TRBD1. The CDR3 is made up of 12 amino acids. The junction had 5 bases not matched to a gene; V was cut back by 6 bases and J by 10 bases. CDR1 is SGHTA, CDR2 FQGNSA, per germline. CDR3 sequence (DNA): TGTGCCAGCAGTCGGGACAGGGGGTTACAGTACTTC. Protein sequence: CASSRDRGLQYF.

V gene TRBV29-1 combines with J gene TRBJ2-2; 8 bases fit TRBD1. J was trimmed by 5 bases and V by 7 bases; bases with no gene match: 6. Germline CDR1 SQVTM, CDR2 ANQGSEA. This CDR3 has 13 amino acids. The CDR3 DNA is TGCAGCGGCAGGGGGCGCGGAACCGGGGAGCTGTTTTTT. Translated: CSGRGRGTGELFF.

The chain couples TRBV4-2 to TRBJ1-2; TRBD1 agrees at 9 bases. There are 16 residues in the CDR3. Germline V gene data show CDR1 as LGHNA and CDR2 as YNFKEQ. The trim removed 5 bases at V and 4 bases at J, leaving 11 bases unmatched. CDR3 nucleotide sequence: TGTGCCAGCAGCTTACCTGGACAGGGGATAGGCTATGGCTACACCTTC. This gives the protein CASSLPGQGIGYGYTF.

This chain connects TRBV19 to TRBJ1-3, with D possibly being TRBD1 (6 bases). CDR1 is LNHDA and CDR2 is SQIVND in the germline V gene (reference sequence). CDR3 length equals 16 residues. Trimming pared 4 bases from V and 0 bases from J, leaving 13 bases between. The DNA of the CDR3 is TGTGCCAGTAGTAGTCGGCAGGGGATCTCTGGAAACACCATATATTTT. This sequence encodes CASSSRQGISGNTIYF.